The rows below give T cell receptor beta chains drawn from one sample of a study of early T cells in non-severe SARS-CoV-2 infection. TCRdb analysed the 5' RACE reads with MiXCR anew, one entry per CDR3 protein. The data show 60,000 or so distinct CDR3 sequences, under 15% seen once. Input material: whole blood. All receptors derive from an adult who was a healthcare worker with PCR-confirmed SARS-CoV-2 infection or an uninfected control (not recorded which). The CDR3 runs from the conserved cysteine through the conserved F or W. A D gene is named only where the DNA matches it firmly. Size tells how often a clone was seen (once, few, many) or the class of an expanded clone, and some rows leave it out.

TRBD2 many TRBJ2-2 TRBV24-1 TGTGCCACCAGTGATCGGCGGCTAGCGGGAGGGTTTGGAGGCACCGGGGAGCTGTTTTTT CATSDRRLAGGFGGTGELFF
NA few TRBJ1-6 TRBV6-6 TGTGCCAGCAGACTTGGACAGAGTAATTCACCCCTCCACTTT CASRLGQSNSPLHF
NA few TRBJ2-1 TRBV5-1 TGCGCCAGCAGCTTCCAGGGGTCCTACAATGAGCAGTTCTTC CASSFQGSYNEQFF
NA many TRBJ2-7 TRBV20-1 TGCAGTGCTAGGGGGACGGGCCTTACCTACGAGCAGTACTTC CSARGTGLTYEQYF
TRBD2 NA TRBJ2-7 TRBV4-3 TGCGCCAGCAGCCAAGAGCGTCTAGCGGGGGGATTCTACTACGAGCAGTACTTC CASSQERLAGGFYYEQYF
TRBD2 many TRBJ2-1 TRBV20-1 TGCAGTGCTAGCCGGACTAGCGGAAGCTCCTACAATGAGCAGTTCTTC CSASRTSGSSYNEQFF
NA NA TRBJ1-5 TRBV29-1 TGCAGCGTTGGTATTTACAATCAGCCCCAGCATTTT CSVGIYNQPQHF
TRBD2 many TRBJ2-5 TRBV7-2 TGTGCCAGCAGCCGTACTAGCGGGGGGGAAGAGACCCAGTACTTC CASSRTSGGEETQYF
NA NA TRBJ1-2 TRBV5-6 TGTGCCAGCAGCTTGCAGGGTAACAGGGATGGCTACACCTTC CASSLQGNRDGYTF
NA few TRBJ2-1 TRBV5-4 TGTGCCAGCAGCTTGATGCGAGGGATGATGTACAATGAGCAGTTCTTC CASSLMRGMMYNEQFF
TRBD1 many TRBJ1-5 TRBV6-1 TGTGCCAGCTCGCGGGACAGCCAGCCCCAGCATTTT CASSRDSQPQHF
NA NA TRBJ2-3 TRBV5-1 TGCGCCAGCAGCTACAGGGATGGTACAGATACGCAGTATTTT CASSYRDGTDTQYF
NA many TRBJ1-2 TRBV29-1 TGCAGCGTTGAAGATAATGGGACGGGCGGTGGCTACACCTTC CSVEDNGTGGGYTF
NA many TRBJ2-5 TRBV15 TGTGCCACCAGCAGACCCCCCCAGGAGACCCAGTACTTC CATSRPPQETQYF
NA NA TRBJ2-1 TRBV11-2 TGTGCCAGCAGCCTCCACCGGGACACTGAGCAGTTCTTC CASSLHRDTEQFF
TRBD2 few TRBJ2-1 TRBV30 TGTGCCTGGGGGTCTAGCGGGAGTAATGAGCAGTTCTTC CAWGSSGSNEQFF
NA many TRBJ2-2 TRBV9 TGTGCCAGCAGCCAAGACACCGGGGAGCTGTTTTTT CASSQDTGELFF
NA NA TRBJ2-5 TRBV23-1 TGCGCCAGCAGTCCCTCGTACGGAGATTTCCAAGAGACCCAGTACTTC CASSPSYGDFQETQYF
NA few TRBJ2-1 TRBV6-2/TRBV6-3 TGTGCCAGCAATATACAGGGCAATGAGCAGTTCTTC CASNIQGNEQFF
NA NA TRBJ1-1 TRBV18 TGTGCCAGCTCACCCTTCGCCCGGGGGCAGGCTGAAGCTTTCTTT CASSPFARGQAEAFF
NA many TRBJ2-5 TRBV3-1 TGTGCCAGCAGCCAAGGCGAGGGGCGGACCCAGTACTTC CASSQGEGRTQYF
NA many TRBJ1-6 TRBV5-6 TGTGCCAGCAGTCGATTCAAAGAGGGCTATTCACCCCTCCACTTT CASSRFKEGYSPLHF
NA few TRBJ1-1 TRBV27 TGTGCCAGCAGTTTTGCCTTGGGGCAAGGCACTGAAGCTTTCTTT CASSFALGQGTEAFF
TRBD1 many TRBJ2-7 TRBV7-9 TGTGCCAGCAGCCCCCGACAGGGGGCCAACGAGCAGTACTTC CASSPRQGANEQYF
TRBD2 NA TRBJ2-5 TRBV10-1 TGCGCCAGCAGTGGAGGACGGACTAGCTACCAAGAGACCCAGTACTTC CASSGGRTSYQETQYF
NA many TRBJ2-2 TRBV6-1 TGTGCCAGCAACCGACAGACACACACCGGGGAGCTGTTTTTT CASNRQTHTGELFF
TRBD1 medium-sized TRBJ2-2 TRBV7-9 TGTGCCAGCAGCTTAGATCCGGGACAGGGTACCGGGGAGCTGTTTTTT CASSLDPGQGTGELFF
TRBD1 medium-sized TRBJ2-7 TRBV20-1 TGCAGTGCTCCCTCCTCCAGGGGGCACGAGCAGTACTTC CSAPSSRGHEQYF
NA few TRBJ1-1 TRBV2 TGTGCCAGCAGTGAAAAGGTGTCGGCTTTCTTT CASSEKVSAFF
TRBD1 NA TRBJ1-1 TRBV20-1 TGCAGTGCAAACGGACAGGGAATGACTGAAGCTTTCTTT CSANGQGMTEAFF
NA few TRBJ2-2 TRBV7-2 TGTGCCAGCAGCTTGGATTATCTGAACACCGGGGAGCTGTTTTTT CASSLDYLNTGELFF
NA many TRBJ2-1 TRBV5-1 TGCGCCAGCAGCACCCGCGGAGCTGGGCCTGAGCAGTTCTTC CASSTRGAGPEQFF
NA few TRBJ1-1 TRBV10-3 TGTGCCATGCGGGGGCTCGGGGGCGAGGACACTGAAGCTTTCTTT CAMRGLGGEDTEAFF
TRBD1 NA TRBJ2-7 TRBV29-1 TGCAGCGTTGAAGGACAGGGATACGAGCAGTACTTC CSVEGQGYEQYF
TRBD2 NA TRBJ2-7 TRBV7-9 TGTGCCAGCAGCCCCGGGGTAGCGGGGAGCTACGAGCAGTACTTC CASSPGVAGSYEQYF
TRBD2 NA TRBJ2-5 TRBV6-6 TGTGCCAGCAGTCTCATAGCGGGAGTGACCGAGACCCAGTACTTC CASSLIAGVTETQYF
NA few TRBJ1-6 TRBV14 TGTGCCAGCAGCCAAGTTCAGGGGTATTCACCCCTCCACTTT CASSQVQGYSPLHF
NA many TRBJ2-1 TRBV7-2 TGTGCCAGCAGCTCGCAAATAGGCCGGGTCCCCGGCAATGAGCAGTTCTTC CASSSQIGRVPGNEQFF
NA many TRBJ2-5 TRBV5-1 TGCGCCAGCAGCTTGGGCCAAGAGACCCAGTACTTC CASSLGQETQYF
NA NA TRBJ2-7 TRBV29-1 TGCAGCGTTGAAGTCATGGGAAACTACGAGCAGTACTTC CSVEVMGNYEQYF
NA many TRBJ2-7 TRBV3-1 TGTGCCAGCAGCCAGCTGCTAGGGTACGAGCAGTACTTC CASSQLLGYEQYF
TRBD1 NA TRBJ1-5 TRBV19 TGTGCCAGTAGTATTACCCAGGGGGGTCAGCCCCAGCATTTT CASSITQGGQPQHF
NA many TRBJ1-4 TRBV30 TGTGCCTGGGGTGGAGGCGGGGCGCTGGGAAAACTGTTTTTT CAWGGGGALGKLFF
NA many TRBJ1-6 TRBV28 TGTGCCAGCATTGGAGCACAGGGTGGAAGGGACAATTCACCCCTCCACTTT CASIGAQGGRDNSPLHF
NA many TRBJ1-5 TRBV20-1 TGCAGTGTGGGGTCCTTGAACAGGGTCAATCAGCCCCAGCATTTT CSVGSLNRVNQPQHF
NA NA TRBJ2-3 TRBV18 TGTGCCAGCTCACCTCCCCCTCAGGGGCCCAGCACAGATACGCAGTATTTT CASSPPPQGPSTDTQYF
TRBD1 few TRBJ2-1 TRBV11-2 TGTGCCAGCAGCCCACGACAGGGAGAGAAGAATGAGCAGTTCTTC CASSPRQGEKNEQFF
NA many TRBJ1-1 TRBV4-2 TGTGCCAGCAGCCAAGGACGGGCTGACACTGAAGCTTTCTTT CASSQGRADTEAFF